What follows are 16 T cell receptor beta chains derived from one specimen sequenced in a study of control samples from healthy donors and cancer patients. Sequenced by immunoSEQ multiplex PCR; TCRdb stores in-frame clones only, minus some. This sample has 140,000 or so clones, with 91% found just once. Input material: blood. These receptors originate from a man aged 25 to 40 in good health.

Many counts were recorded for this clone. The CDR3 bases are TGTGCCAGCAGCCAAGTAGGATACTCTGGAAACACCATATATTTT. This sequence encodes CASSQVGYSGNTIYF. The gene calls are TRBV3-1 (or the pseudogene TRBV3-2) and TRBJ1-3; no firm D call. V lost 1 base and J lost 0, with 7 bases in between. Per the germline V gene, CDR1 is LGHDT and CDR2 is YNNKEL (reference sequence). The CDR3 is made up of 15 amino acids.

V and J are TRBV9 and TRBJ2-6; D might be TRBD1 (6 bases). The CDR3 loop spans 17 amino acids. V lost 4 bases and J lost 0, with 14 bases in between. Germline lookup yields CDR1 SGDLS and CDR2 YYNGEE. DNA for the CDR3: TGTGCCAGCAGCATACAGGGTAGACGCTCTGGGGCCAACGTCCTGACTTTC. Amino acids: CASSIQGRRSGANVLTF.

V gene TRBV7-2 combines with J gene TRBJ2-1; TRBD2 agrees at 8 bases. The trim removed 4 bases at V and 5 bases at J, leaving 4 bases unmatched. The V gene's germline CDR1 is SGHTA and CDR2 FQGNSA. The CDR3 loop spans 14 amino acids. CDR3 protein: CASSYGGANNEQFF. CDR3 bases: TGTGCCAGCAGCTACGGGGGGGCCAACAATGAGCAGTTCTTC.

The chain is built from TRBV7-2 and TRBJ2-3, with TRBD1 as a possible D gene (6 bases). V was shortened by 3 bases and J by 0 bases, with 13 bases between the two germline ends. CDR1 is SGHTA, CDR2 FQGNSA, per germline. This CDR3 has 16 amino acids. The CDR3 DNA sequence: TGTGCCAGCAGCTTGACCGGGACACCTAGCACAGATACGCAGTATTTT. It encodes CASSLTGTPSTDTQYF. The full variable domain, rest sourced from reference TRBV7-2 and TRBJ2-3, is GAGVSQSPSNKVTEKGKDVELRCDPISGHTALYWYRQSLGQGLEFLIYFQGNSAPDKSGLPSDRFSAERTGGSVSTLTIQRTQQEDSAVYLCASSLTGTPSTDTQYFGPGTRLTVL.

The CDR3 region has the DNA TGTGCCAGCAGTGGAGCTGGACAGGGTGCCGGGGAGCTGTTTTTT. Encoded protein: CASSGAGQGAGELFF. The chain uses TRBV6-1 and TRBJ2-2, with 8 positions matching TRBD1. The germline V gene encodes CDR1 MNHNS and CDR2 SASEGT. V trimming: 4 bases; J trimming: 6 bases; junction bases outside the gene matches: 7. The CDR3 has 15 amino acids.

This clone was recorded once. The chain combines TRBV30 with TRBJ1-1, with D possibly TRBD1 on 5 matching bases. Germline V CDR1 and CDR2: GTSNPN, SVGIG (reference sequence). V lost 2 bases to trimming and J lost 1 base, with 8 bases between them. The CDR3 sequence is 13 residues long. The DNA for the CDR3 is TGTGCCTGGAGTCCAGGGACGAACACTGAAGCTTTCTTT. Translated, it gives CAWSPGTNTEAFF.

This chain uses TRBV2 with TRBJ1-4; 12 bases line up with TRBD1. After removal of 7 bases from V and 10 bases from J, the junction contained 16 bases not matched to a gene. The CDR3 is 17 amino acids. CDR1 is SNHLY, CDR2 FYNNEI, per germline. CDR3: CASKDPGQGAQRGKLFF. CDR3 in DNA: TGTGCCAGCAAGGATCCGGGACAGGGGGCTCAGAGGGGAAAACTGTTTTTT.

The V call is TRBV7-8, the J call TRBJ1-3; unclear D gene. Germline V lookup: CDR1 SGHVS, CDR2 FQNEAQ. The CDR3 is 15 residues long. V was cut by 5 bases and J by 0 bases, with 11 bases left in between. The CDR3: CASSVRVNSGNTIYF. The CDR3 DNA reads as TGTGCCAGCAGCGTTAGGGTAAACTCTGGAAACACCATATATTTT.

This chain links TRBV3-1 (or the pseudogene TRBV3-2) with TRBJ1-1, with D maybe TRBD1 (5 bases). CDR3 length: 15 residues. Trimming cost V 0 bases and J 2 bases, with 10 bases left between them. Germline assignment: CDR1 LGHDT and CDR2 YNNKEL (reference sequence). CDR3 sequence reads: CASSQDYRSNTEAFF. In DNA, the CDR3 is TGTGCCAGCAGCCAAGACTACAGGTCAAACACTGAAGCTTTCTTT.

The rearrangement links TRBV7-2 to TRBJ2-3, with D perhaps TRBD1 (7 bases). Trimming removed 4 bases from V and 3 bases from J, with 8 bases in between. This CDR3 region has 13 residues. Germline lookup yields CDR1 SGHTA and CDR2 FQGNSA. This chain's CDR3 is CASSSGGTDTQYF. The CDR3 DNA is TGTGCCAGCAGCTCAGGGGGGACAGATACGCAGTATTTT.

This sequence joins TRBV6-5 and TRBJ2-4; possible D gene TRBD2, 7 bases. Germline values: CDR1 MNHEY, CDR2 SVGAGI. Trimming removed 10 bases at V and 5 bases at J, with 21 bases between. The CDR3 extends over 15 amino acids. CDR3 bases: TGTGCCATACAAGGGGGGGCTAGCGAAGAAAACATTCAGTACTTC. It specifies CAIQGGASEENIQYF.

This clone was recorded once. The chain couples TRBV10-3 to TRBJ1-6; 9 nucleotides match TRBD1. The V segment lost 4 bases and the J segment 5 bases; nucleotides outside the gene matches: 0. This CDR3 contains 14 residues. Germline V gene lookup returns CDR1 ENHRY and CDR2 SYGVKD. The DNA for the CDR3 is TGTGCCATCAGTGGGGACAGGGATAATTCACCCCTCCACTTT. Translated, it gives CAISGDRDNSPLHF.

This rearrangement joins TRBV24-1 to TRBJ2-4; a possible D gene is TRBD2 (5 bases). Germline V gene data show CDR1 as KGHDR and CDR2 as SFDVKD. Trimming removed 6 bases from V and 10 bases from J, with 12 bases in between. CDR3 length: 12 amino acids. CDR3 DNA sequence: TGTGCCACCAGTCCAGAGGGCCAGATTCAGTACTTC. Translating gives CATSPEGQIQYF.

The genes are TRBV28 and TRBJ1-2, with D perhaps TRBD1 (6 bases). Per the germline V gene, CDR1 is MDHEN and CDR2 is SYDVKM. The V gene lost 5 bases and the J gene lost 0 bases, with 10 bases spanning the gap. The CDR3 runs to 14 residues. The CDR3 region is CASSSGQSNYGYTF. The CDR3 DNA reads TGTGCCAGCAGTAGCGGACAGTCTAACTATGGCTACACCTTC.

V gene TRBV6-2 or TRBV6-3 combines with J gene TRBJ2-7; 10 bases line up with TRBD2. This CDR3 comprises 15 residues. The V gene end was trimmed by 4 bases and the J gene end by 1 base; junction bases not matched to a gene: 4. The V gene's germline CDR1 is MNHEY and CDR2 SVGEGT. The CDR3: CASSSILAGSYEQYF. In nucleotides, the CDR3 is TGTGCCAGCAGTTCTATACTAGCGGGGTCCTACGAGCAGTACTTC.

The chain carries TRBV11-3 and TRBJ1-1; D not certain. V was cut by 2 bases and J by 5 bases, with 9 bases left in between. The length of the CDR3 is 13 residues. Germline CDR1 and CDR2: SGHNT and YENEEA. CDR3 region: CASSLREGTEAFF. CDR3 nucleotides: TGTGCCAGCAGCTTAAGGGAAGGGACTGAAGCTTTCTTT.